This TCR beta chain derives from a study of beta chain features in type 1 diabetes. Expressed TCRB transcripts got sequenced, as all isolated RNA was reverse transcribed. Only in-frame clones appear in the TCRdb table, and some are missing; sequencing was by immunoSEQ multiplex PCR. Of some 900,000 clones listed, roughly 15% are singletons. CD4+ cells of the naive, central memory, regulatory and stem cell-like memory types were sorted via CD45RO/CCR7/CD25/CD127/CD95/CD27. Per the germline V gene, CDR1 is SGHNT and CDR2 is YYREEE (reference sequence). The CDR3 has 13 residues. V was shortened by 4 bases and J by 0 bases, with 5 bases between the two germline ends. General study results and limits: Patients with type 1 diabetes showed fewer VDJ junction insertions and more deletions.

The table lists this clone with a few counts. Its antigen is as yet unknown. Distinct nucleotide sequences in the sample also encode this CDR3. Sequenced sample: naive CD4+ T cells from blood. This TCR was recovered from a woman aged 18-29 years in good health. The chain couples TRBV5-4 to TRBJ2-1; D not resolved. CDR3 protein: CASSESSYNEQFF. CDR3 in DNA: TGTGCCAGCAGCGAGAGCTCCTACAATGAGCAGTTCTTC. Based on the CDR3 plus reference TRBV5-4 and TRBJ2-1, the full variable domain is ETGVTQSPTHLIKTRGQQVTLRCSSQSGHNTVSWYQQALGQGPQFIFQYYREEENGRGNFPPRFSGLQFPNYSSELNVNALELDDSALYLCASSESSYNEQFFGPGTRLTVL.